The 30 T cell receptor beta chains presented below share a single source sample, sequenced in a study of TIL therapy for anti-PD-1-resistant metastatic lung cancer. Time point denoted: pre-treatment sample, taken before nivolumab and TIL therapy. The libraries were made with immunoSEQ v3. TCRdb's copy holds only in-frame clones and misses some; the assay was immunoSEQ multiplex PCR. The sample consists of 55,000 or so clones, roughly four fifths of them appearing once. Sequenced material: blood, taken at baseline. These receptors originate from a person between 30 and 80 years old with non-small cell lung cancer.

The chain links TRBV4-3 to TRBJ1-1; no definite D call. Germline V gene sequence: CDR1 LGHNA, CDR2 YSLEER. This CDR3 is built from 13 residues. The V end was cut by 0 bases, the J end by 3 bases, with 5 bases between. For the CDR3, the DNA is TGCGCCAGCAGCCAAGATTTATACACTGAAGCTTTCTTT. This encodes CASSQDLYTEAFF.

The V and J genes are TRBV21-1 and TRBJ2-3; the D call of TRBD1 is as the table states it, not checked on the DNA. TRBV21-1 is labeled a pseudogene. The CDR3 covers 18 residues. DNA of the CDR3: TGTGCCAGCAGCGGCCGGGACACTGAAAGTACTAGCACAGATACGCAGTATTTT. Amino acids: CASSGRDTESTSTDTQYF.

The chain employs TRBV7-3 and TRBJ2-2; D is possibly TRBD1 (7 bases). The CDR3 totals 13 residues. Trimming pared 5 bases from V and 7 bases from J, leaving 11 bases between. Germline-derived CDR1 and CDR2 are SGHTA and FQGTGA. CDR3 region: CASSQGGVGELFF. The CDR3 region has the DNA TGTGCCAGCAGCCAGGGGGGCGTCGGGGAGCTGTTTTTT. The full variable domain, rest sourced from reference TRBV7-3 and TRBJ2-2, is GAGVSQTPSNKVTEKGKYVELRCDPISGHTALYWYRQSLGQGPEFLIYFQGTGAADDSGLPNDRFFAVRPEGSVSTLKIQRTERGDSAVYLCASSQGGVGELFFGEGSRLTVL.

The rearrangement links TRBV4-1 to TRBJ2-5; 7 nucleotides line up with TRBD2. The CDR3 is made up of 14 amino acids. Germline trimming cut 1 base from V and 3 bases from J; bases unmatched to any gene: 2. From germline, CDR1 is MGHRA and CDR2 YSYEKL. In nucleotides, the CDR3 is TGCGCCAGCAGCCAAGTGGGGGGGGAAGAGACCCAGTACTTC. Residues: CASSQVGGEETQYF.

This chain links TRBV7-9 with TRBJ2-2; D unresolved. Trimming cost V 2 bases and J 5 bases, with 0 bases left between them. This CDR3 is 11 amino acids long. Germline lookup yields CDR1 SEHNR and CDR2 FQNEAQ (reference sequence). This chain's CDR3 is CASSLTGELFF. The CDR3 nucleotides read TGTGCCAGCAGCTTAACCGGGGAGCTGTTTTTT.

The chain has TRBV11-3 and TRBJ2-3; possibly TRBD2 for D (6 bases). This CDR3 has 15 residues. Trimming shortened V by 1 base and J by 2 bases, and 10 bases separated the two germline ends. In germline, CDR1 is SGHNT, CDR2 YENEEA. The CDR3 DNA sequence: TGTGCCAGCAGCTTAGGGGACTCTCTCACAGATACGCAGTATTTT. Protein sequence: CASSLGDSLTDTQYF.

There are a few counts of this clone. The rearrangement joins TRBV9 to TRBJ1-5; the D is unclear. The CDR3 extends over 13 amino acids. Germline CDR1 is SGDLS and CDR2 is YYNGEE. Trimming pared 4 bases from V and 7 bases from J, leaving 12 bases between. CDR3 sequence (DNA): TGTGCCAGCAGCCGGGAGGGTAAACAGCCCCAGCATTTT. It encodes CASSREGKQPQHF.

The J gene is TRBJ2-1, the V gene TRBV11-3; no clear D. This CDR3 is 16 amino acids long. Deletions cut 4 bases from V and 3 bases from J, with 16 bases between. CDR1 and CDR2 (germline): SGHNT, YENEEA. Here the CDR3 reads CASSSTLKTGYNEQFF. The CDR3 nucleotides are TGTGCCAGCAGCTCAACCCTAAAGACTGGCTACAATGAGCAGTTCTTC.

V is TRBV30 and J is TRBJ2-3; 10 positions agree with TRBD2. The CDR3 totals 15 residues. Germline V gives CDR1 GTSNPN, CDR2 SVGIG (reference sequence). J gave up 1 base and V 1 base, and 2 bases lay outside the gene matches. CDR3: CAWSGLAGGTDTQYF. The CDR3 coding sequence is TGTGCCTGGAGTGGCCTAGCGGGGGGCACAGATACGCAGTATTTT.

The gene calls are TRBV6-6 and TRBJ2-1; D unclear. The V and J ends lost 2 bases and 10 bases respectively, with 6 bases between them. Germline CDR1 is MNHNY and CDR2 is SVGAGI (reference sequence). This CDR3 is 11 amino acids long. Here the CDR3 reads CASSYTGEQFF. CDR3 coding DNA: TGTGCCAGCAGTTACACCGGCGAGCAGTTCTTC.

The chain links TRBV30 to TRBJ1-5; 9 bases are shared with TRBD1. V trimming: 0 bases; J trimming: 4 bases; junction bases outside the gene matches: 1. The germline CDR1 and CDR2 sequences are GTSNPN and SVGIG (reference sequence). The CDR3 is 14 residues long. CDR3 residues: CAWSVGTGNQPQHF. The CDR3 nucleotides read TGTGCCTGGAGTGTAGGGACAGGGAATCAGCCCCAGCATTTT.

The chain is built from TRBV28 and TRBJ2-3; D is perhaps TRBD1 or TRBD2 (5 bases each). The CDR3 loop spans 16 amino acids. The germline gives CDR1 MDHEN, CDR2 SYDVKM. Trimming took off 7 bases at V and 2 bases at J, with 19 bases between the two ends. CDR3 coding DNA: TGTGCCAGCATCCCCGGGACCTATTCAACCACAGATACGCAGTATTTT. This encodes CASIPGTYSTTDTQYF.

This chain joins TRBV28 and TRBJ2-1, with TRBD2 matching 12 bases. The CDR3 covers 17 residues. J was trimmed by 0 bases and V by 2 bases; bases with no gene match: 2. Germline V CDR1 and CDR2: MDHEN, SYDVKM. The CDR3 nucleotides are TGTGCCAGCAGTTTAGCACTAGCGGGAGGCTCCTACAATGAGCAGTTCTTC. Its protein is CASSLALAGGSYNEQFF.

CDR3 in DNA: TGTGCCATCAGTTCGGGACAGGCTGCCTACGAGCAGTACTTC. Translated: CAISSGQAAYEQYF. J is TRBJ2-7 and V is TRBV10-3; 8 bases are shared with TRBD1. This CDR3 is built from 14 residues. CDR1 ENHRY and CDR2 SYGVKD come from the germline V gene. With 5 bases clipped from V and 2 bases from J, the junction kept 5 bases outside the gene matches.

This chain joins TRBV7-9 and TRBJ2-5; 14 bases fit TRBD2. Per the germline V gene, CDR1 is SEHNR and CDR2 is FQNEAQ (reference sequence). With 5 bases clipped from V and 5 bases from J, the junction kept 10 bases outside the gene matches. The CDR3 contains 17 residues. CDR3 residues: CASSARLAGGLWETQYF. The CDR3, as DNA: TGTGCCAGCAGCGCAAGACTAGCGGGGGGGCTCTGGGAGACCCAGTACTTC. Complete variable domain (other parts from reference TRBV7-9 and TRBJ2-5): DTGVSQNPRHKITKRGQNVTFRCDPISEHNRLYWYRQTLGQGPEFLTYFQNEAQLEKSRLLSDRFSAERPKGSFSTLEIQRTEQGDSAMYLCASSARLAGGLWETQYFGPGTRLLVL.

The chain recombines TRBV7-2 with TRBJ1-2, with D tentatively TRBD1 (6 bases). Germline CDR1 SGHTA, CDR2 FQGNSA. The V end was cut by 4 bases, the J end by 4 bases, with 19 bases between. CDR3 size: 16 residues. The CDR3 protein is CASSSVGKGGGYGYTF. For the CDR3, the DNA is TGTGCCAGCAGCTCTGTGGGAAAGGGGGGAGGCTATGGCTACACCTTC.

V usage is TRBV25-1 and J usage is TRBJ1-4, with 11 bases aligning to TRBD1. Trimming removed 3 bases from V and 8 bases from J; junction bases left unmatched: 8. CDR1 is MGHDK and CDR2 is SYGVNS in the germline V gene. CDR3 length: 16 amino acids. CDR3 sequence (DNA): TGTGCCAGCAGTGACTACTTCCGGGACAGGGGGGAAAAACTGTTTTTT. Translating gives CASSDYFRDRGEKLFF.

The genes are TRBV28 and TRBJ1-3, with D maybe TRBD1 (6 bases). Germline values: CDR1 MDHEN, CDR2 SYDVKM. The CDR3 contains 15 residues. Trimming left V 5 bases short and J 2 bases short, with 13 bases between. The CDR3 DNA reads as TGTGCCAGCAGTCCCGGGGGGGCCGCTGGAAACACCATATATTTT. Protein sequence: CASSPGGAAGNTIYF.

This chain links TRBV7-2 with TRBJ2-2; D is possibly TRBD1 (6 bases). Trimming removed 5 bases from V and 1 base from J, with 11 bases in between. Germline CDR1 reads SGHTA; CDR2 reads FQGNSA. There are 15 residues in the CDR3. The CDR3 here is CASSLMDRNTGELFF. The CDR3 DNA is TGTGCCAGCAGCCTAATGGACAGGAACACCGGGGAGCTGTTTTTT.

The chain uses TRBV19 and TRBJ1-4, with D possibly matching TRBD1 (6 bases). Trimming cost V 5 bases and J 2 bases, with 12 bases left between them. The CDR3 covers 15 residues. CDR1 and CDR2 from the germline V gene are LNHDA and SQIVND (reference sequence). The CDR3 sequence: CASSSNRATNEKLFF. CDR3 sequence (DNA): TGTGCCAGTAGTTCCAACAGGGCCACTAATGAAAAACTGTTTTTT. Together with reference TRBV19 and TRBJ1-4, the CDR3 gives the full variable domain: DGGITQSPKYLFRKEGQNVTLSCEQNLNHDAMYWYRQDPGQGLRLIYYSQIVNDFQKGDIAEGYSVSREKKESFPLTVTSAQKNPTAFYLCASSSNRATNEKLFFGSGTQLSVL.

V usage is TRBV10-2 and J usage is TRBJ2-3; no clear D gene. Trimming cost V 8 bases and J 11 bases, with 17 bases left between them. This CDR3 spans 12 amino acids. Per the germline V gene, CDR1 is WSHSY and CDR2 is SAAADI. In nucleotides, the CDR3 is TGCGCCAGCTCTGCCCTAGGTCGAGAGCAGTATTTT. This encodes CASSALGREQYF.

V usage is TRBV9 and J usage is TRBJ2-1; no reliable D call. The CDR3 has 15 residues. Trimming removed 4 bases at V and 2 bases at J, with 13 bases between. Germline V lookup: CDR1 SGDLS, CDR2 YYNGEE. The CDR3 sequence: CASSSRPGTYNEQFF. The CDR3 DNA sequence: TGTGCCAGCAGCTCCCGACCGGGTACCTACAATGAGCAGTTCTTC. Combining the CDR3 with reference TRBV9 and TRBJ2-1 gives the whole variable domain DSGVTQTPKHLITATGQRVTLRCSPRSGDLSVYWYQQSLDQGLQFLIQYYNGEERAKGNILERFSAQQFPDLHSELNLSSLELGDSALYFCASSSRPGTYNEQFFGPGTRLTVL.

This chain links TRBV23-1 with TRBJ2-1, with 8 bases fitting TRBD2. TRBV23-1 is placed among ORFs of uncertain function. This CDR3 has 19 residues. V trimming: 0 bases; J trimming: 1 base; junction bases outside the gene matches: 11. CDR3 amino acids: CASSQSTGFGGGSYNEQFF. CDR3 sequence (DNA): TGCGCCAGCAGTCAATCGACGGGGTTCGGCGGGGGGTCCTACAATGAGCAGTTCTTC.

V and J are TRBV7-2 and TRBJ1-1; D is ambiguous. The V gene lost 7 bases and the J gene lost 6 bases, with 12 bases spanning the gap. CDR1 and CDR2 (germline): SGHTA, FQGNSA. This CDR3 region has 12 residues. CDR3: CASIPGVSEAFF. CDR3 bases: TGTGCCAGCATCCCTGGGGTTTCTGAAGCTTTCTTT.

This clone was picked up one time. The CDR3 region has the DNA TGTGCCAGCAGCGTAGAGGGAAGCTCCTACGAGCAGTACTTC. Its protein is CASSVEGSSYEQYF. The chain has TRBV9 and TRBJ2-7; no definite D call. Trimming took 0 bases from V and 0 from J, leaving 7 bases between them. This CDR3 is 14 amino acids long. Germline CDR1 is SGDLS and CDR2 is YYNGEE.

The chain recombines TRBV2 with TRBJ1-2; 8 nucleotides line up with TRBD1. This CDR3 has 15 amino acids. The V gene end was trimmed by 7 bases and the J gene end by 2 bases; junction bases not matched to a gene: 9. In germline, CDR1 is SNHLY, CDR2 FYNNEI. As DNA, the CDR3 is TGTGCCAGCAACCCCCAGGGGGCGAACAACTATGGCTACACCTTC. The encoded protein is CASNPQGANNYGYTF. The complete variable domain, with remaining parts taken from reference TRBV2 and TRBJ1-2, reads EPEVTQTPSHQVTQMGQEVILRCVPISNHLYFYWYRQILGQKVEFLVSFYNNEISEKSEIFDDQFSVERPDGSNFTLKIRSTKLEDSAMYFCASNPQGANNYGYTFGSGTRLTVV.

The V and J genes are TRBV7-3 and TRBJ2-3; D possibly uses TRBD1 or TRBD2 (5 bases each). CDR1 is SGHTA and CDR2 is FQGTGA in the germline V gene. The CDR3 consists of 15 residues. V was trimmed by 5 bases and J by 8 bases, leaving 20 bases between them. CDR3 protein: CASSPYATQGVTQYF. Written as DNA, the CDR3 is TGTGCCAGCAGCCCGTATGCGACTCAGGGAGTTACGCAGTATTTT.

The chain is built from TRBV5-5 and TRBJ1-4; D is unclear. Trimming left V 2 bases short and J 1 base short, with 12 bases between. The CDR3 spans 16 residues. CDR1 and CDR2 (germline): SGHKS, YYEKEE (reference sequence). In nucleotides, the CDR3 is TGTGCCAGCAGCTTATGGGCAGGCGGAACTAATGAAAAACTGTTTTTT. Its protein product is CASSLWAGGTNEKLFF.

The chain has TRBV5-8 and TRBJ2-1; TRBD2 is a possible D gene (6 bases). The CDR3 is 14 residues long. V was cut by 1 base and J by 4 bases, with 9 bases left in between. From germline, CDR1 is SGHTS and CDR2 YDEGEE. The CDR3 here is CASSLRGWYNEQFF. The CDR3 DNA is TGTGCCAGCAGCTTGCGGGGGTGGTACAATGAGCAGTTCTTC.

V gene TRBV18 combines with J gene TRBJ1-6; the match to TRBD1 covers 12 bases. Germline CDR1 and CDR2: KGHSH and LQKENI. The CDR3 is made up of 17 amino acids. J gave up 10 bases and V 4 bases, and 11 bases lay outside the gene matches. CDR3 sequence: CASSHGSGTGGESPLHF. CDR3 bases: TGTGCCAGCTCACACGGTTCCGGGACAGGGGGCGAGTCACCCCTCCACTTT.